Listed here are 29 T cell receptor beta chains from one sample, sequenced in a study of blood T cell repertoires in COVID-19 (dated by TCRdb to 2019 to 2021). Library preparation was by the immunoSEQ multiplex PCR assay. TCRdb limited this immuneACCESS table to in-frame rearrangements with V and J called. A share of clones is missing; checked studies link under half to unresolved V genes, and the rest is unexplained. Here the sample has around 220,000 clones; 70% to 90% occur a single time. In total, the top ten clones hold 2.2% of the sample. The sample taken for sequencing was peripheral blood. All receptors come from a woman between 45 and 65 years old with acute or convalescent COVID-19.

The gene calls are TRBV10-3 and TRBJ2-5; 8 bases align to TRBD1. Looked up from germline, CDR1 is ENHRY and CDR2 is SYGVKD. After removal of 1 base from V and 2 bases from J, the junction contained 3 bases not matched to a gene. This CDR3 is built from 15 residues. CDR3 sequence reads: CAISELGQEQETQYF. In nucleotides, the CDR3 is TGTGCCATCAGTGAGTTGGGACAGGAACAAGAGACCCAGTACTTC.

This chain uses TRBV7-9 with TRBJ2-4; 9 nucleotides agree with TRBD1. Germline assignment: CDR1 SEHNR and CDR2 FQNEAQ (reference sequence). V dropped 1 base and J dropped 6; count of bases not matched to a gene: 4. The CDR3 has 15 amino acids. The CDR3: CASSLGGQGTNIQYF. CDR3 DNA: TGTGCCAGCAGCTTAGGGGGACAGGGCACAAACATTCAGTACTTC. Looking up the rest from reference TRBV7-9 and TRBJ2-4 gives the full variable domain: DTGVSQNPRHKITKRGQNVTFRCDPISEHNRLYWYRQTLGQGPEFLTYFQNEAQLEKSRLLSDRFSAERPKGSFSTLEIQRTEQGDSAMYLCASSLGGQGTNIQYFGAGTRLSVL.

The rearrangement uses TRBV2 and TRBJ2-5; unclear D gene. V gave up 0 bases and J gave up 1 base, with 6 bases separating them. The CDR3 is made up of 14 amino acids. CDR1 is SNHLY, CDR2 FYNNEI, per germline. The CDR3 loop is CASSEAGPQETQYF. CDR3 in DNA: TGTGCCAGCAGTGAAGCGGGCCCCCAAGAGACCCAGTACTTC.

The chain has TRBV7-8 and TRBJ1-2; 8 nucleotides match TRBD1. CDR1 and CDR2 from the germline V gene are SGHVS and FQNEAQ. The V and J ends lost 5 bases and 4 bases, in that order; junction bases with no gene match: 9. The CDR3 covers 15 residues. The chain's CDR3 is CASSGGQGRTYGYTF. As DNA, the CDR3 is TGTGCCAGCAGCGGTGGACAGGGACGGACCTATGGCTACACCTTC.

This clone has just one count. The chain employs TRBV10-3 and TRBJ1-1, with D perhaps matching TRBD1 (6 bases). Trimming stripped 11 bases from V and 1 base from J, with 11 bases between. Per germline, CDR1 ENHRY and CDR2 SYGVKD. This CDR3 contains 12 residues. CDR3 sequence: CAVQGENTEAFF. Here the CDR3 DNA reads TGTGCCGTACAGGGTGAGAACACTGAAGCTTTCTTT.

In regard to this clone: Other nucleotide sequences in the sample specify the same CDR3. V usage is TRBV11-2 and J usage is TRBJ2-2; D not certain. The germline V gene has CDR1 SGHAT and CDR2 FQNNGV. This CDR3 has 14 amino acids. Between the trimmed V and J ends, which lost 0 bases and 4 bases, there was a span of 6 bases. The CDR3 DNA sequence: TGTGCCAGCAGCTTAGACCCCAGCACCGGGGAGCTGTTTTTT. Its protein is CASSLDPSTGELFF.

This chain's CDR3 is CASSRERGPTDTQYF. The CDR3 region has the DNA TGTGCCAGCAGTAGGGAGCGGGGGCCCACAGATACGCAGTATTTT. The rearrangement uses TRBV6-6 and TRBJ2-3, with TRBD2 matching over 8 bases. The CDR3 has 15 amino acids. CDR1 is MNHNY and CDR2 is SVGAGI in the germline V gene (reference sequence). V was clipped by 5 bases and J by 2 bases; unmatched bases: 6.

This chain joins TRBV4-1 and TRBJ2-3; no clear D. The CDR3 runs 16 residues. Germline loops: CDR1 MGHRA, CDR2 YSYEKL. V was clipped by 1 base and J by 1 base, with 12 bases between them. The CDR3 protein is CASSQATFRGTDTQYF. The CDR3 region has the DNA TGCGCCAGCAGCCAAGCCACCTTTCGAGGCACAGATACGCAGTATTTT.

A word on this clone: Within the sample, other DNA sequences also encode this same CDR3. The chain couples TRBV5-6 to TRBJ1-6; the D gene is possibly TRBD1 (5 bases). The CDR3 consists of 14 residues. The ends were cut back, 0 bases at V and 10 bases at J, with 11 bases in the middle. Germline lookup yields CDR1 SGHDT and CDR2 YYEEEE. Here the CDR3 DNA reads TGTGCCAGCAGCTTGGAGGGGCTTCCCTCACCCCTCCACTTT. Its translation: CASSLEGLPSPLHF.

This clone was seen only a few times. The gene calls are TRBV7-2 and TRBJ2-1; 10 nucleotides agree with TRBD2. With 3 bases clipped from V and 7 bases from J, the junction kept 3 bases outside the gene matches. CDR3 length: 14 residues. Germline lookup yields CDR1 SGHTA and CDR2 FQGNSA. For the CDR3, the DNA is TGTGCCAGCAGCTTGGAGCGGGGGGGTAATGAGCAGTTCTTC. Its translation is CASSLERGGNEQFF.

The chain recombines TRBV6-5 with TRBJ1-1, with TRBD1 matching over 10 bases. This CDR3 region has 15 residues. V shed 0 bases and J 5 bases; nucleotides not matched to a gene: 3. CDR1 and CDR2 from the germline V gene are MNHEY and SVGAGI. The CDR3 reads CASSYSGTGDTEAFF. CDR3 sequence (DNA): TGTGCCAGCAGTTACTCGGGGACAGGGGATACTGAAGCTTTCTTT.

There are a few counts of this clone. The chain has TRBV25-1 and TRBJ1-4, with D hard to call. V shed 2 bases and J shed 3 bases, with 4 bases lying between them. The CDR3 length is 13 residues. Germline CDR1 MGHDK, CDR2 SYGVNS. Written as DNA, the CDR3 is TGTGCCAGCAGTGAACCAGCTAATGAAAAACTGTTTTTT. The encoded protein is CASSEPANEKLFF.

The genes are TRBV21-1 and TRBJ2-1; the DNA was not used to check the table's D call, TRBD2. TRBV21-1 represents a pseudogene. The length of the CDR3 is 16 residues. The CDR3 protein is CASSIRTRNIITEQFF. The DNA for the CDR3 is TGTGCCAGCAGCATTAGGACTAGAAATATCATCACTGAGCAGTTCTTC.

The chain employs TRBV30 and TRBJ2-1, with D possibly matching TRBD1 (6 bases). Germline-derived CDR1 and CDR2 are GTSNPN and SVGIG (reference sequence). This CDR3 is 14 amino acids long. Trimming removed 2 bases from V and 8 bases from J, with 16 bases in between. This CDR3 is CAWSLGQSGHEQFF. The CDR3 DNA reads as TGTGCCTGGAGTCTTGGACAGTCGGGTCATGAGCAGTTCTTC.

J is TRBJ2-3 and V is TRBV7-2, with TRBD1 as a possible D gene (5 bases). Trimming shortened V by 5 bases and J by 3 bases, and 9 bases separated the two germline ends. Germline assignment: CDR1 SGHTA and CDR2 FQGNSA. The CDR3 sequence is 13 residues long. CDR3 amino acids: CASSPQGTDTQYF. The CDR3 DNA follows: TGTGCCAGCAGCCCCCAGGGAACAGATACGCAGTATTTT.

The chain carries TRBV27 and TRBJ1-5; no clear D. This CDR3 has 14 amino acids. CDR1 and CDR2 from the germline V gene are MNHEY and SMNVEV (reference sequence). V lost 3 bases and J lost 4, with 10 bases in between. CDR3: CASSFVAGNQPQHF. The CDR3 DNA follows: TGTGCCAGCAGTTTCGTGGCCGGGAATCAGCCCCAGCATTTT.

The genes are TRBV7-9 and TRBJ1-1; D gene uncertain. Trimming removed 1 base from V and 1 base from J, with 7 bases in between. In germline, CDR1 is SEHNR, CDR2 FQNEAQ (reference sequence). The CDR3 spans 14 residues. The CDR3 loop reads CASSLGAGNTEAFF. DNA of the CDR3: TGTGCCAGCAGCTTAGGGGCAGGGAACACTGAAGCTTTCTTT. The entire variable domain, with the rest obtained from reference TRBV7-9 and TRBJ1-1, is as follows: DTGVSQNPRHKITKRGQNVTFRCDPISEHNRLYWYRQTLGQGPEFLTYFQNEAQLEKSRLLSDRFSAERPKGSFSTLEIQRTEQGDSAMYLCASSLGAGNTEAFFGQGTRLTVV.

This clone occurred a few times. The chain links TRBV7-7 to TRBJ2-5; TRBD2 aligns across 8 bases. Germline V gene sequence: CDR1 SSHAT, CDR2 FNYEAQ (reference sequence). Trimming took 8 bases from V and 6 from J; bases not matched to a gene: 11. The CDR3 runs 14 residues. CDR3 in amino acids: CASETGGPGKTQYF. The CDR3 DNA follows: TGTGCCAGCGAAACGGGAGGGCCGGGTAAGACCCAGTACTTC.

The chain links TRBV2 to TRBJ1-5, with 8 bases aligning to TRBD1. CDR3 length: 14 residues. Germline lookup yields CDR1 SNHLY and CDR2 FYNNEI. Trimming cost V 5 bases and J 7 bases; bases outside gene matches: 7. The CDR3 nucleotides are TGTGCCAGCAGTCGACAGGGGATGGAACAGCCCCAGCATTTT. It specifies CASSRQGMEQPQHF.

The chain couples TRBV7-6 to TRBJ1-2, with D maybe TRBD1 (5 bases). V lost 1 base and J 2 bases, leaving 8 bases between the germline ends. This CDR3 spans 14 amino acids. CDR1 is SGHVS and CDR2 is FNYEAQ in the germline V gene. The CDR3 nucleotides are TGTGCCAGCAGCTTAGTGCGGGGGAACTATGGCTACACCTTC. Its translation is CASSLVRGNYGYTF.

This clone was seen at least ten times. The rearrangement joins TRBV30 to TRBJ2-6; D gene unclear. Germline CDR1 and CDR2: GTSNPN and SVGIG (reference sequence). The V end was cut by 3 bases, the J end by 1 base, with 10 bases between. The CDR3 has 15 amino acids. CDR3 bases: TGTGCCTGGAGCCAGGCAGGTTCTGGGGCCAACGTCCTGACTTTC. Translation: CAWSQAGSGANVLTF.

V is TRBV27 and J is TRBJ2-3; 8 nucleotides align to TRBD1. The CDR3 is 15 residues long. From germline, CDR1 is MNHEY and CDR2 SMNVEV (reference sequence). Germline trimming cut 1 base from V and 2 bases from J; bases unmatched to any gene: 2. The chain's CDR3 is CASSLWQGATDTQYF. In nucleotides, the CDR3 is TGTGCCAGCAGTTTATGGCAGGGGGCCACAGATACGCAGTATTTT.

V and J are TRBV14 and TRBJ1-2, with D uncertain. Trimming cost V 1 base and J 2 bases, with 5 bases left between them. The CDR3 contains 13 residues. Germline CDR1 reads SGHDN; CDR2 reads FVKESK. The CDR3 DNA sequence: TGTGCCAGCAGCCAAGTGACAAACTATGGCTACACCTTC. Amino acids: CASSQVTNYGYTF.

V usage is TRBV20-1 and J usage is TRBJ2-1; no reliable D call. V was trimmed by 1 base and J by 7 bases, leaving 5 bases between them. In germline, CDR1 is DFQATT, CDR2 SNEGSKA (reference sequence). CDR3 size: 11 residues. The CDR3 coding sequence is TGCAGTGCTAGAGGTATGAATGAGCAGTTCTTC. It codes for CSARGMNEQFF.

The chain is built from TRBV12-5 and TRBJ2-1; 13 nucleotides align to TRBD2. After removal of 3 bases from V and 9 bases from J, the junction contained 17 bases not matched to a gene. Germline assignment: CDR1 LGHNT and CDR2 FRNRAP. The CDR3 totals 19 residues. In DNA, the CDR3 is TGTGCTAGTGGTTTAAGCCTGGGGACTAGCGGGACTCTGAGTGGTGAGCAGTTCTTC. This codes for CASGLSLGTSGTLSGEQFF.

This chain connects TRBV2 to TRBJ1-4; D perhaps matches TRBD1 (5 bases). The CDR3 runs to 14 residues. CDR1 SNHLY and CDR2 FYNNEI come from the germline V gene. Trimming stripped 4 bases from V and 4 bases from J, with 10 bases between. CDR3 protein: CASSVSRDNEKLFF. The CDR3 DNA reads as TGTGCCAGCAGTGTATCCAGGGATAATGAAAAACTGTTTTTT.

The chain has TRBV20-1 and TRBJ1-2; no reliable D call. Per the germline V gene, CDR1 is DFQATT and CDR2 is SNEGSKA (reference sequence). The V and J ends lost 2 bases and 4 bases respectively, with 5 bases between them. There are 11 residues in the CDR3. CDR3 loop: CSARSSYGYTF. CDR3 coding DNA: TGCAGTGCTAGAAGCTCCTATGGCTACACCTTC.

The count of this clone is one. The chain recombines TRBV9 with TRBJ2-7; D is possibly TRBD1 (6 bases). Per the germline V gene, CDR1 is SGDLS and CDR2 is YYNGEE. The CDR3 loop spans 14 amino acids. V was pared by 5 bases and J by 5 bases, with 17 bases between. In DNA, the CDR3 is TGTGCCAGCAGTGCACAGGGAAAGGACCACGAGCAGTACTTC. Translation: CASSAQGKDHEQYF.

The CDR3 reads CASSLEGGRGPEQFF. As DNA, the CDR3 is TGTGCCAGCAGCTTAGAGGGCGGGAGGGGTCCTGAGCAGTTCTTC. The gene calls are TRBV11-2 and TRBJ2-1; TRBD2 agrees at 9 bases. CDR1 and CDR2 (germline): SGHAT, FQNNGV. The CDR3 is 15 amino acids. With 0 bases clipped from V and 9 bases from J, the junction kept 6 bases outside the gene matches.